The rows below give T cell receptor beta chains drawn from one sample of a study of T cell repertoires in cytomegalovirus infection. These receptors lack a known antigen. TCRdb re-called the reads with MiXCR, one entry per CDR3 protein. The sample includes 650,000 to 900,000 distinct CDR3 sequences, 25% to 30% of them seen just once. This sample comprised cultured CD8+ T cells from PBMCs, obtained from culture after CMV antigen stimulation. These receptors were collected from a human donor in good health (CMV status not recorded). Some clones in this sample may be carry-over from other donors' samples. CDR3s include the opening cysteine and the closing phenylalanine or tryptophan. D genes are given only for firm matches. The listing skips clone size in some rows; elsewhere it reads once, few, many or a size class.

>TRBV6-1|.|TRBJ1-5|.
TGTGCCAGCCTTGGAGAAGAGGCCCAGCATTTT
CASLGEEAQHF
>TRBV6-5|.|TRBJ2-1|.
TGTGCCAGCAGTTACGGTTCGGGGGAGCAGTTCTTC
CASSYGSGEQFF
>TRBV7-2|many|TRBJ2-1|.
TGTGCCAGCAGCCCCTGGGCGAGAGATTACAATGAGCAGTTCTTC
CASSPWARDYNEQFF
>TRBV6-1|.|TRBJ1-5|TRBD1
TGTGCCAGCAGTGATATGGGACAGGGGTCTACTCTGCCCCCCAATCAGCCCCAGCATTTT
CASSDMGQGSTLPPNQPQHF
>TRBV12-3/TRBV12-4|.|TRBJ2-3|TRBD2
TGTGCCAGCAGTTTAAGCGGGGGCTCAGATACGCAGTATTTT
CASSLSGGSDTQYF
>TRBV27|few|TRBJ2-2|.
TGTGCCAGCAGTTTAAGTCAGGCGGGTGGCGGGGAGCTGTTTTTT
CASSLSQAGGGELFF
>TRBV28|many|TRBJ2-6|.
TGTGCCAGCAGTATTTCTGGGGCCAACGTCCTGACTTTC
CASSISGANVLTF
>TRBV12-3/TRBV12-4|few|TRBJ1-2|.
TGTGCCAGCAGTTTAGGCGGCGGCAGGGGAGGGGGCTACACCTTC
CASSLGGGRGGGYTF
>TRBV20-1|few|TRBJ2-7|TRBD2
TGCAGTGCTAGAGTAGGGCTAGCGGGGCGTATGGGCGAGCAGTACTTC
CSARVGLAGRMGEQYF
>TRBV7-9|few|TRBJ2-3|TRBD2
TGTGCCAGCAGGAGGATTCTAGCGGGGGGATCAGATACGCAGTATTTT
CASRRILAGGSDTQYF
>TRBV4-1|.|TRBJ2-3|.
TGCGCCAGCAGCCAAGCTCATTCGGGGATCACAGATACGCAGTATTTT
CASSQAHSGITDTQYF
>TRBV5-4|.|TRBJ2-2|.
TGTGCCAGCAAGTCCAACACCGGGGAGCTGTTTTTT
CASKSNTGELFF
>TRBV7-8|.|TRBJ2-7|.
TGTGCCAGCAGCTCTGGACCAGGGGCCTACGAGCAGTACTTC
CASSSGPGAYEQYF
>TRBV4-1|.|TRBJ2-7|TRBD1
TGCGCCAGCAGCCAGTCCCAGGGGGCTGACGAGCAGTACTTC
CASSQSQGADEQYF
>TRBV4-1|.|TRBJ2-1|.
TGCGCCAGCAGCCAAGCTGATAGCTCCTACAATGAGCAGTTCTTC
CASSQADSSYNEQFF
>TRBV20-1|few|TRBJ1-1|.
TGCAGTGCTAGAGGGGAGCAGACCGTCACTGAAGCTTTCTTT
CSARGEQTVTEAFF
>TRBV28|.|TRBJ2-3|.
TGTGCCAGCAGCCCAGGAGAGGGCCCCACAGATACGCAGTATTTT
CASSPGEGPTDTQYF
>TRBV7-2|.|TRBJ1-6|.
TGTGCCAGCAGCCCCCGGGAAAGGAGGGATTCACCCCTCCACTTT
CASSPRERRDSPLHF
>TRBV19|.|TRBJ1-1|TRBD1
TGTGCCAGTAGTATAGTACAGGGGCCCACTGTAGCTTTCTTT
CASSIVQGPTVAFF
>TRBV10-1|.|TRBJ2-2|TRBD1
TGCGCCAGCAGTCCCAGGGGGCTGGGCACCGGGGAGCTGTTTTTT
CASSPRGLGTGELFF
>TRBV10-2|.|TRBJ2-1|TRBD1
TGCGCCAGTCTATCCCGGGACAGGGGAAACAATGAGCAGTTCTTC
CASLSRDRGNNEQFF
>TRBV5-4|.|TRBJ2-1|.
TGTGCCAGCAGCTTGGACAGGGTAAAATACAATGAGCAGTTCTTC
CASSLDRVKYNEQFF
>TRBV19|.|TRBJ1-1|.
TGTGCCACTGCCCCTGGGGGGGGTGAAGCTTTCTTT
CATAPGGGEAFF
>TRBV7-8|few|TRBJ2-7|.
TGTGCCAGCAGCCCCAGAAACTACGAGCAGTACTTC
CASSPRNYEQYF
>TRBV7-2|many|TRBJ1-3|TRBD1
TGTGCCAGCAGCCCATGGACAGGGGGTGGAAACACCATATATTTT
CASSPWTGGGNTIYF
>TRBV7-9|.|TRBJ1-1|.
TGTGCCAGCAGCTCCAAGATACAGGGGAACACTGAAGCTTTCTTT
CASSSKIQGNTEAFF
>TRBV12-5|.|TRBJ2-1|.
TGTGCTAGTGGTCCGCCCTCCTCTAACAATGAGCAGTTCTTC
CASGPPSSNNEQFF
>TRBV12-3/TRBV12-4|many|TRBJ1-1|.
TGTGCCAGCAGTTTAGTAGGGTTGGACACTGAAGCTTTCTTT
CASSLVGLDTEAFF
>TRBV7-6|.|TRBJ2-5|.
TGTGCCAGCAGCCTCACGGATCCCCCTCTCTCTCAAGAGACCCAGTACTTC
CASSLTDPPLSQETQYF
>TRBV6-1|few|TRBJ2-2|TRBD2
TGTGCCAGCAGTGATTTTTCCGAGCGGGGGGGCGCCGGGGAGCTGTTTTTT
CASSDFSERGGAGELFF
>TRBV7-9|.|TRBJ1-2|.
TGTGCCAGCAGCTCCCCCGGGGACGGGGATGGCTACACCTTC
CASSSPGDGDGYTF
>TRBV12-3/TRBV12-4|.|TRBJ1-1|.
TGTGCCAGCAGTCCCTCGGTGGACACTGAAGCTTTCTTT
CASSPSVDTEAFF
>TRBV25-1|many|TRBJ2-6|TRBD1
TGTGCCAGCAGTGAGCCGGGACAGGGCAGGAGTGGGGCCAACGTCCTGACTTTC
CASSEPGQGRSGANVLTF
>TRBV7-6|few|TRBJ1-4|TRBD1
TGTGCCAGCAGCCGAGGGGACAGGGTTGCTAATGAAAAACTGTTTTTT
CASSRGDRVANEKLFF
>TRBV12-3/TRBV12-4|few|TRBJ2-1|TRBD2
TGTGCCAGCAGTGGGGGTTGGGAGGGGTATCGGTACAATGAGCAGTTCTTC
CASSGGWEGYRYNEQFF
>TRBV7-9|.|TRBJ2-1|.
TGTGCCAGCAGCTTAGATCTAGCGAGCATGACTGAGCAGTTCTTC
CASSLDLASMTEQFF
>TRBV4-1|.|TRBJ1-1|TRBD1
TGCGCCAGCAGCCCCGCCGGGACAGGGGGGGAGAACACTGAAGCTTTCTTT
CASSPAGTGGENTEAFF
>TRBV6-5|.|TRBJ2-3|TRBD2
TGTGCCAGCATTCCACCCGGGGGGAGTTCAGATACGCAGTATTTT
CASIPPGGSSDTQYF
>TRBV11-1|few|TRBJ2-3|.
TGTGCCAGCAGCTTAGAGTCTTCAACAGCTAGCACAGATACGCAGTATTTT
CASSLESSTASTDTQYF
>TRBV20-1|few|TRBJ1-4|.
TGCAGTGCTCCCCGCGTCGCAATTTCCGAAAAACTGTTTTTT
CSAPRVAISEKLFF